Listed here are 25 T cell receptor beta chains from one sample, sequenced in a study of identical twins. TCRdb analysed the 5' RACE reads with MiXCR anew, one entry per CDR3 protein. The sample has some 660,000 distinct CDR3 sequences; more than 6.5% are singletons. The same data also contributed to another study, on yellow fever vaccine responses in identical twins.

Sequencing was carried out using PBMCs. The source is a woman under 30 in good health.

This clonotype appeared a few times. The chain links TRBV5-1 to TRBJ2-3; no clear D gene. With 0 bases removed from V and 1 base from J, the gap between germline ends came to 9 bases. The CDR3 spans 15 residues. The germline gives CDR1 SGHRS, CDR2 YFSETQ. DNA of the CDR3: TGCGCCAGCAGCTTGGTAGGATTGGGCACAGATACGCAGTATTTT. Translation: CASSLVGLGTDTQYF.

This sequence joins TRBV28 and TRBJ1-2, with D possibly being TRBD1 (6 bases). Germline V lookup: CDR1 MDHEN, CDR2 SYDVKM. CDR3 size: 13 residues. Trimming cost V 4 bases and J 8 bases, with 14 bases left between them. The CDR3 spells CASSSTGTFGYTF. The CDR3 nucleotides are TGTGCCAGCAGTTCAACCGGGACATTCGGCTACACCTTC.

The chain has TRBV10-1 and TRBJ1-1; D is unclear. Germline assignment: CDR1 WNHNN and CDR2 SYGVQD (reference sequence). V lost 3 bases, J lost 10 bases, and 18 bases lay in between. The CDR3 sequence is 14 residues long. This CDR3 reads CASSDARDTPAAFF. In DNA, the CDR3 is TGCGCCAGCAGTGACGCCAGAGACACTCCGGCAGCTTTCTTT.

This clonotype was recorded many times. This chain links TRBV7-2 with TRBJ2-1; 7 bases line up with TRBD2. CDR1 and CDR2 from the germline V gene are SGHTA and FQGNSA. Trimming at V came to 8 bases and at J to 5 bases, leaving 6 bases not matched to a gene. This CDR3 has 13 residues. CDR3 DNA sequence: TGTGCCAGCGGGGCTAGCGGTAACAATGAGCAGTTCTTC. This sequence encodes CASGASGNNEQFF.

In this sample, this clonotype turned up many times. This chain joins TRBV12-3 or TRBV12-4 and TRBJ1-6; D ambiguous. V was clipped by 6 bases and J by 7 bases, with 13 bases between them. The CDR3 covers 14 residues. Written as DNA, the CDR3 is TGTGCCAGCAGCTGGGGTGCGGGGAATTCACCCCTCCACTTT. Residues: CASSWGAGNSPLHF.

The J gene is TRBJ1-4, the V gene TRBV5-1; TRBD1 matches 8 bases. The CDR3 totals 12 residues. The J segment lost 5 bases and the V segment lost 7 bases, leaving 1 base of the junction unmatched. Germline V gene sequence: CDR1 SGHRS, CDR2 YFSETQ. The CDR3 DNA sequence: TGCGCCAGCGGGGACAGGAATGAAAAACTGTTTTTT. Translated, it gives CASGDRNEKLFF.

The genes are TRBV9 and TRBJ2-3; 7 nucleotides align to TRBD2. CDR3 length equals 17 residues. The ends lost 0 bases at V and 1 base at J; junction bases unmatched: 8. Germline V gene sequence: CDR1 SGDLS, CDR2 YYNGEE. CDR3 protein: CASSVDPVAGGTDTQYF. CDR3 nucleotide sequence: TGTGCCAGCAGCGTAGACCCAGTGGCGGGGGGCACAGATACGCAGTATTTT.

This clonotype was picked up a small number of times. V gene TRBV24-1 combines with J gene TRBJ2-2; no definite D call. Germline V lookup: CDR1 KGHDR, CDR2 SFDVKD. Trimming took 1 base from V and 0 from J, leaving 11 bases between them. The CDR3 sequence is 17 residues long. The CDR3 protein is CATSDFAGYANTGELFF. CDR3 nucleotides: TGTGCCACCAGTGATTTTGCAGGTTACGCGAACACCGGGGAGCTGTTTTTT.

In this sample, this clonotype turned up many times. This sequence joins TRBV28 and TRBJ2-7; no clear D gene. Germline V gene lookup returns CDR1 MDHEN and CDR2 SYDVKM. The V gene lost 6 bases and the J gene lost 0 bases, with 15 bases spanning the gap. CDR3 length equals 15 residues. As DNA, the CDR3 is TGTGCCAGCAGGACCCTTGAGATGTTCTCCTACGAGCAGTACTTC. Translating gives CASRTLEMFSYEQYF.

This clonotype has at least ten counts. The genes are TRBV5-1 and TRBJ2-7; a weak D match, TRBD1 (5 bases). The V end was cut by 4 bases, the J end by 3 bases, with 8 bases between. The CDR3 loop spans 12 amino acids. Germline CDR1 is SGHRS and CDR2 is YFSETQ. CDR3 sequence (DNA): TGCGCCAGCAGCGCTCAGGGCTACGAGCAGTACTTC. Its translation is CASSAQGYEQYF. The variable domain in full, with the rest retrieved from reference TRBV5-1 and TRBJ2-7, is KAGVTQTPRYLIKTRGQQVTLSCSPISGHRSVSWYQQTPGQGLQFLFEYFSETQRNKGNFPGRFSGRQFSNSRSEMNVSTLELGDSALYLCASSAQGYEQYFGPGTRLTVT.

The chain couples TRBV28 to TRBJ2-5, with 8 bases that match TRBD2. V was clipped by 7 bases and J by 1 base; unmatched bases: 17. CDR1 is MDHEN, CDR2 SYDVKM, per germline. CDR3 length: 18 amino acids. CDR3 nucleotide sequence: TGTGCCAGCACCTTAGGGGCTAGCGGGCCGCGTACCCAAGAGACCCAGTACTTC. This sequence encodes CASTLGASGPRTQETQYF.

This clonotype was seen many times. The CDR3 DNA follows: TGTGCCAGCAGTTCACCCCCCCAAGAGACCCAGTACTTC. This encodes CASSSPPQETQYF. The chain recombines TRBV28 with TRBJ2-5, with D unresolved. Per the germline V gene, CDR1 is MDHEN and CDR2 is SYDVKM. With 4 bases removed from V and 1 base from J, the gap between germline ends came to 7 bases. This CDR3 region has 13 residues.

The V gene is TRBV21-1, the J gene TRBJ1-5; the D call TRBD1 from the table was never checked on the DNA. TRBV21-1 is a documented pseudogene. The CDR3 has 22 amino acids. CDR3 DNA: TGTGCCAGCAGCAAAGGAGGGAAAGTGAGGCTGAACCGGGACGTTAGAAATCAGCCCCAGCATTTT. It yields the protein CASSKGGKVRLNRDVRNQPQHF.

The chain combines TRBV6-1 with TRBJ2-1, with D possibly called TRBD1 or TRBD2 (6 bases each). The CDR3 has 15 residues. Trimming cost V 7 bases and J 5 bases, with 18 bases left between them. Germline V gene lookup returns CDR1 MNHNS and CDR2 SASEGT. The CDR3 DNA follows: TGTGCCAGCACTCGGGGGCCGGCTCCTAACAATGAGCAGTTCTTC. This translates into CASTRGPAPNNEQFF.

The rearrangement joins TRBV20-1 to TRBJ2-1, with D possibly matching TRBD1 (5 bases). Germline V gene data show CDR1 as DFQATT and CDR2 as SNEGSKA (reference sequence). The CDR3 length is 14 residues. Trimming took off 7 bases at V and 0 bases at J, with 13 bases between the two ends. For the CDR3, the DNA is TGCAGTGGAAGGACAACCTACTCCTACAATGAGCAGTTCTTC. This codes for CSGRTTYSYNEQFF.

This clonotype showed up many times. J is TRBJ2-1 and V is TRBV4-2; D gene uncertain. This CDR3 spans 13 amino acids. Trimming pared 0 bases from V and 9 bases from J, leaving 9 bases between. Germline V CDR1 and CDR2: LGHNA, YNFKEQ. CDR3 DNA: TGTGCCAGCAGCCAAGATGCCCAAATTGAGCAGTTCTTC. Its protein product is CASSQDAQIEQFF.

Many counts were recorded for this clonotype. CDR3 sequence: CASSLEALAGGPGNIQYF. Written as DNA, the CDR3 is TGTGCCAGCAGTTTAGAGGCTTTGGCGGGAGGGCCGGGAAACATTCAGTACTTC. This sequence joins TRBV28 and TRBJ2-4; 9 bases map to TRBD2. There are 18 residues in the CDR3. Losses at the gene ends were 2 bases for V and 6 bases for J; bases not matched to a gene: 14. Germline V gene lookup returns CDR1 MDHEN and CDR2 SYDVKM. Filled out from reference TRBV28 and TRBJ2-4, the complete variable domain reads DVKVTQSSRYLVKRTGEKVFLECVQDMDHENMFWYRQDPGLGLRLIYFSYDVKMKEKGDIPEGYSVSREKKERFSLILESASTNQTSMYLCASSLEALAGGPGNIQYFGAGTRLSVL.

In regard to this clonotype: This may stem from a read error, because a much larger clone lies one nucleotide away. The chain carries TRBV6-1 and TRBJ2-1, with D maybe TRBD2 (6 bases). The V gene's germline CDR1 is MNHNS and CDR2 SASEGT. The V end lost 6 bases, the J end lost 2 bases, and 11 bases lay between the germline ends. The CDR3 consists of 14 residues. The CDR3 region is CASSTGLTYNEQFF. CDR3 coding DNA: TGTGCCAGCAGCACGGGACTCACCTACAATGAGCAGTTCTTC.

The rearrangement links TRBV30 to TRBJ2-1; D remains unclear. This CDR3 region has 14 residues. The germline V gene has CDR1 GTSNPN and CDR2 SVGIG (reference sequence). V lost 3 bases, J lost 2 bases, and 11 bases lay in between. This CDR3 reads CAWSPVNPYNEQFF. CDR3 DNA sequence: TGTGCCTGGAGCCCGGTTAACCCCTACAATGAGCAGTTCTTC.

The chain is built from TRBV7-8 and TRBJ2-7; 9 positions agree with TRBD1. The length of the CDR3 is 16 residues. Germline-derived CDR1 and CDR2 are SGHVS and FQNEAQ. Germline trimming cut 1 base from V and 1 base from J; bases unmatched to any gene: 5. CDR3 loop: CASSLDSGQGSYEQYF. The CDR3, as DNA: TGTGCCAGCAGCTTAGATTCGGGACAGGGTTCCTACGAGCAGTACTTC. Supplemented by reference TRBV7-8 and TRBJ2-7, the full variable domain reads GAGVSQSPRYKVAKRGQDVALRCDPISGHVSLFWYQQALGQGPEFLTYFQNEAQLDKSGLPSDRFFAERPEGSVSTLKIQRTQQEDSAVYLCASSLDSGQGSYEQYFGPGTRLTVT.

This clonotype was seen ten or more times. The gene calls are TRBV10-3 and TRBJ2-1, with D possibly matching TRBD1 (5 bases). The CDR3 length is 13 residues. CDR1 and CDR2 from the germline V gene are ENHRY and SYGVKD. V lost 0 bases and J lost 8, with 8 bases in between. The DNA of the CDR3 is TGTGCCATCAGTGAGTCGCAGGGATATGAGCAGTTCTTC. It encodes CAISESQGYEQFF.

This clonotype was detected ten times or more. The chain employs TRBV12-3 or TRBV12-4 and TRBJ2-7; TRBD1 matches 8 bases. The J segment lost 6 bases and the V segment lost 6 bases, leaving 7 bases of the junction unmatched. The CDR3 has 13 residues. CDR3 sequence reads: CASSPQTGAEQYF. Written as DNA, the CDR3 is TGTGCCAGCAGCCCCCAGACAGGGGCCGAGCAGTACTTC.

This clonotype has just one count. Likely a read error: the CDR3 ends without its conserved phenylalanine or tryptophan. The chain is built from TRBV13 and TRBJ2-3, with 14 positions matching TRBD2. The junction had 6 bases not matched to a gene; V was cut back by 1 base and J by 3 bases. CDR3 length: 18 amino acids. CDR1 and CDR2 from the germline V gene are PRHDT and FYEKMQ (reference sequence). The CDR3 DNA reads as TGTGCCAGCAGCTTAGCCGGGACTAGCGGGAGTAGAACAGATACGCAGTATTGT. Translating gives CASSLAGTSGSRTDTQYC.

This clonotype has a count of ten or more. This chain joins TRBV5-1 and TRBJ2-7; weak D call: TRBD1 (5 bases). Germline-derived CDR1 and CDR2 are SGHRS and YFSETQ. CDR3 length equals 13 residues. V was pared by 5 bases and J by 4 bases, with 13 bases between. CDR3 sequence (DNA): TGCGCCAGCAGTCGCGGTCAGGGTTACGAGCAGTACTTC. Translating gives CASSRGQGYEQYF.

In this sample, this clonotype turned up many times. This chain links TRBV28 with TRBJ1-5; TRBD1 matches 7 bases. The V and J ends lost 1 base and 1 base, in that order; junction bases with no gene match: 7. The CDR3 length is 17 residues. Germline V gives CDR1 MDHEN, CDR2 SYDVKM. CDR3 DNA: TGTGCCAGCAGTTTATTAATCGGGACAGAGAGCAATCAGCCCCAGCATTTT. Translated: CASSLLIGTESNQPQHF.